The entry below describes one T cell receptor (beta chain). Assay used: immunoSEQ multiplex PCR; TCRdb lists only in-frame clones, some missing. Seen here are over 100,000 clones, around three quarters observed once, and the top ten hold almost 4.5%. These data are taken from a study of blood T cell repertoires in COVID-19. Turning to the study itself: COVID-19 samples from acute and convalescent phases originated in the United States, Italy and Spain. PBMCs, B-cell-depleted T cells, or T cells provided the cDNA or gDNA that made up the material.

Germline values: CDR1 MDHEN, CDR2 SYDVKM. The CDR3 runs to 15 residues. The trim removed 6 bases at V and 4 bases at J, leaving 5 bases unmatched. The chain carries TRBV28 and TRBJ2-1; 11 positions agree with TRBD1. The material sequenced was peripheral blood. The sequence derives from a human donor in a cohort sampled during active or convalescent COVID-19. CDR3 sequence: CASSSGQGAYNEQFF. In DNA form, the CDR3 reads TGTGCCAGCAGCTCTGGACAGGGGGCGTACAATGAGCAGTTCTTC.